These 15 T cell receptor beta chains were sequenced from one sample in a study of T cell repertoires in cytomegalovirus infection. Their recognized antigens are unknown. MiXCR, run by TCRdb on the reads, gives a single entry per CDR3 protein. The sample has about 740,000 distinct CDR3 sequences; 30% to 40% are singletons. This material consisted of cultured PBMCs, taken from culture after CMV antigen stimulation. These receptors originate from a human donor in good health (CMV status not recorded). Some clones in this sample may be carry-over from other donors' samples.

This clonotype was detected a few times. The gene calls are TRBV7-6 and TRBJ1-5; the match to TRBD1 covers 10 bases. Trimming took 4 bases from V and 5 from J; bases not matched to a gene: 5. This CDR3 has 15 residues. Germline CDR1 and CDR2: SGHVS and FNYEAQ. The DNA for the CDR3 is TGTGCCAGCAGCTCGGGACAGGGGTGGGATCAGCCCCAGCATTTT. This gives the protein CASSSGQGWDQPQHF.

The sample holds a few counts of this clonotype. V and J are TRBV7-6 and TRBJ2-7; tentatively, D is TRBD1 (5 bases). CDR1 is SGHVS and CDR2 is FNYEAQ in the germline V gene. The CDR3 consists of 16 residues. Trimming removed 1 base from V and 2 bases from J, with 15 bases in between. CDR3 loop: CASSLEQEPEPYEQYF. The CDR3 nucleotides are TGTGCCAGCAGCTTAGAACAGGAGCCAGAGCCCTACGAGCAGTACTTC.

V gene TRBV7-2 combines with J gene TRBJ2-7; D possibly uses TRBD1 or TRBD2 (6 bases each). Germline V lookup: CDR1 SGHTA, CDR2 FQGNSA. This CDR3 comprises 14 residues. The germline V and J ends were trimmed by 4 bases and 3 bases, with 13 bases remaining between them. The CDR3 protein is CASSSPGAGYEQYF. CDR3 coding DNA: TGTGCCAGCAGCTCTCCGGGGGCCGGCTACGAGCAGTACTTC.

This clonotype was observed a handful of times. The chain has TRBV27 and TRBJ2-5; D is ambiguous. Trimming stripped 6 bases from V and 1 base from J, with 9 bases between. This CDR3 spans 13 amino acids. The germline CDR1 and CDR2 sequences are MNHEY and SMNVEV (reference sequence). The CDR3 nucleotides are TGTGCCAGCAGCCCTTTGAGCCAAGAGACCCAGTACTTC. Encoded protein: CASSPLSQETQYF.

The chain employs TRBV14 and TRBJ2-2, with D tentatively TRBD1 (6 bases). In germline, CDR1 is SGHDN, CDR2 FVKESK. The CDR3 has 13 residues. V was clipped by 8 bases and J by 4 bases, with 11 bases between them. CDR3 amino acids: CASERGTTGELFF. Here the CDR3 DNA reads TGTGCCAGCGAAAGGGGGACCACCGGGGAGCTGTTTTTT.

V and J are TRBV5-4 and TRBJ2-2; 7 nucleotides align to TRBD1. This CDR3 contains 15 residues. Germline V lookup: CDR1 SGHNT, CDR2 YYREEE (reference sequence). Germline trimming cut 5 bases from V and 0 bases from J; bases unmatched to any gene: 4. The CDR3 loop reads CASRKDRANTGELFF. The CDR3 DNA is TGTGCCAGCAGAAAAGACAGGGCGAACACCGGGGAGCTGTTTTTT.

The CDR3 DNA reads TGTGCCAGCCGACGGGGACAGGGGCACTCCTACGAGCAGTACTTC. It encodes CASRRGQGHSYEQYF. This chain uses TRBV12-3 or TRBV12-4 with TRBJ2-7; TRBD1 matches 10 bases. Germline trimming cut 8 bases from V and 0 bases from J; bases unmatched to any gene: 7. The CDR3 totals 15 residues.

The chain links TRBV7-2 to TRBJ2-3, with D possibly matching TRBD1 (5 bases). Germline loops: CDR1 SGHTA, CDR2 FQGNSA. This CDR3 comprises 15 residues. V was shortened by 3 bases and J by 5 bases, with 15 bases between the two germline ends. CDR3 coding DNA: TGTGCCAGCAGCTTCAGGGTCTCCAATGGAGATACGCAGTATTTT. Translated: CASSFRVSNGDTQYF.

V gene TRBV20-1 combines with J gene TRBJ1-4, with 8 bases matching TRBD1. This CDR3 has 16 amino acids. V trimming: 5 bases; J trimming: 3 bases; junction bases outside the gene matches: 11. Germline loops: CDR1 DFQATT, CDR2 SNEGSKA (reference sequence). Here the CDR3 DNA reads TGCAGTGCTGGGGGTAGGAACAGGGGGGCTAATGAAAAACTGTTTTTT. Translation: CSAGGRNRGANEKLFF.

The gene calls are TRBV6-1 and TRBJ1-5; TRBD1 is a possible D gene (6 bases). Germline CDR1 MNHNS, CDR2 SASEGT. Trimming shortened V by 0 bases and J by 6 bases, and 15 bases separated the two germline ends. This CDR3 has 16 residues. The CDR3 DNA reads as TGTGCCAGCAGTGAAGCGCTGGGCAGGGGTGGTCAGCCCCAGCATTTT. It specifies CASSEALGRGGQPQHF.

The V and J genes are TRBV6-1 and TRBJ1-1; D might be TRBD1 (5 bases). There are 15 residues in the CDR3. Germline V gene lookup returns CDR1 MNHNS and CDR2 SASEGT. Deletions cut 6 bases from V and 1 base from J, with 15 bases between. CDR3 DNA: TGTGCCAGCAGCCTCGTTAAGGACAAGAACACTGAAGCTTTCTTT. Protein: CASSLVKDKNTEAFF.

The CDR3, as DNA: TGTGCCAGCGGGACTAGCGGGGGGGCCAAAAACATTCAGTACTTC. It yields the protein CASGTSGGAKNIQYF. The chain uses TRBV7-3 and TRBJ2-4, with 15 bases aligning to TRBD2. The CDR3 length is 15 residues. V lost 8 bases and J lost 1; bases outside the gene matches: 0. Germline CDR1 is SGHTA and CDR2 is FQGTGA. The full variable domain, with the rest looked up from reference TRBV7-3 and TRBJ2-4, is GAGVSQTPSNKVTEKGKYVELRCDPISGHTALYWYRQSLGQGPEFLIYFQGTGAADDSGLPNDRFFAVRPEGSVSTLKIQRTERGDSAVYLCASGTSGGAKNIQYFGAGTRLSVL.

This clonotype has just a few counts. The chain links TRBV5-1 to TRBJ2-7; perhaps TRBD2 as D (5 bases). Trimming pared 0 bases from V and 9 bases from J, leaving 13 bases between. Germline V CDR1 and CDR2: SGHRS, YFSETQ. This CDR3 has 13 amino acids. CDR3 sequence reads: CASSLAESAGQYF. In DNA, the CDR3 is TGCGCCAGCAGCTTGGCCGAATCCGCGGGGCAGTACTTC.

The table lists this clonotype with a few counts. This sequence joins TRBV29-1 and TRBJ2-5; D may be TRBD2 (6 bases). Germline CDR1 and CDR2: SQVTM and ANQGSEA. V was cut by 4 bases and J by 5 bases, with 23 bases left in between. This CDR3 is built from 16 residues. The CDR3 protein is CSVVFVGSGLGETQYF. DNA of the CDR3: TGCAGCGTTGTTTTCGTCGGGAGCGGGCTGGGTGAGACCCAGTACTTC.

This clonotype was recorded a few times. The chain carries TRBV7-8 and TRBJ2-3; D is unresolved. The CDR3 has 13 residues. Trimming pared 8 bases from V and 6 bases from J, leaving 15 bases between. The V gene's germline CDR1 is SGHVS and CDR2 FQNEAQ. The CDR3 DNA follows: TGTGCCAGCGTTTTCACGGGTGGGGATACGCAGTATTTT. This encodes CASVFTGGDTQYF.